This TCR beta chain is from a study of memory CD4+ T cells and cytomegalovirus serostatus (dated by TCRdb to between 2018 and 2021). About the study as a whole: The cohort included around 33 healthy adults from Belgium, of whom 9 were CMV seropositive and roughly 24 were CMV seronegative. To replicate a published TCR-based CMV serostatus classifier, the study sequenced CD4+ memory TCRbeta repertoires from a Belgian cohort whose cytomegalovirus serostatus was known. Study-wide findings and limitations: Among the roughly 160 previously reported CMV-associated TCRbeta sequences, 67 showed up in the CD4+ memory repertoires, with each one found in between one and five individuals. On the Belgian cohort, the classifier based on the original framework reached a median bootstrapped AUC of 0.95, with a 95% CI of 0.76-1.00. The results were interpreted as suggesting that the CMV-associated TCR signature is largely present in the CD4+ memory repertoire. Only CD4+CD45RO+ memory cells were sequenced, unlike the original study, which covered naive and memory CD4+ and CD8+ populations. CMV serostatus prediction reached a median bootstrapped AUC of approximately 0.95 with the original framework and roughly 0.9 with a US-trained random forest.

CDR1 is given as SGHTA and CDR2 as FQGNSA, both from the germline V gene. V gives up 2 bases and J gives up 6 bases, and the segment between their germline ends measures 16 bases. From cysteine to phenylalanine, the CDR3 is 15 amino acids long. Only CDR3 DNA is held: 45 bases, read in frame from base 1. Genomic DNA was extracted from sorted cells with the Quick-DNA Microprep Kit. Amplification of TCRbeta DNA was done with the immunoSEQ hsTCRbeta kit, following the protocol from the manufacturer. TCRbeta libraries were sequenced on an Illumina MiSeq instrument. In the paper's pipeline: After out-of-frame sequences were removed, some 2.1 million distinct TCRbeta sequences remained, averaging approximately 67,000 per individual. Each individual was scored using the number of 150 to 200 previously reported CMV-associated TCRbeta sequences that the individual carried and the total number of productive distinct TCRbeta sequences. A beta-binomial model was reimplemented in Python, and scikit-learn random forests with default parameters were trained on data from the US cohort. Classifier performance on the Belgian cohort was summarized as median AUC with percentile confidence intervals over 10,000 bootstrap iterations. Held by TCRdb, this immuneACCESS table contains in-frame sequences only and omits some clones. Under half of the omission traces to an unresolved V gene where checked; the cause of the rest is unknown. The V and J calls and the clone size are those of that table, but D and trimming were determined from the DNA. The sample table lists roughly 49,000 clones, just under 80% of them with a count of one. Of the sample, less than 1% falls within the top ten clones.

In this sample, this clone turned up once. Its target antigen remains unknown. It has no much larger one-base neighbor in the sample; base qualities were not kept. Single viable CD3+CD4+CD8-CD45RO+ cells were sorted as memory CD4+ T cells on a FACSAria II. CMV serostatus was determined using a Roche Elecsys assay that detects serum IgG against CMV pp150, pp28, p38 and p52. After thawing, total CD4+ T cells were enriched by positive selection with CD4 magnetic microbeads. The samples came from a different study that was designed specifically to examine the CD4+ T cell memory repertoire. Peripheral blood mononuclear cells were isolated and cryopreserved according to standard operating procedures, and serum was stored at -80 degrees C. The staining relied on CD3-PerCP (BW264/56), CD4-APC (RPA-T4), CD45RO-PE (UCHT1) and CD8-Pacific Orange (3B5) antibodies, and Sytox blue was used to exclude non-viable cells.

The sequence came from an adult in good health and CMV-seronegative. Input material: memory CD4+ T cells from blood. This chain joins TRBV7-2 to TRBJ1-1; a tentative D match to TRBD1 spans 6 bases. The sequence in DNA is TGTGCCAGCAGCTTAAATAGAGGGGGGACTGCTGAAGCTTTCTTT. Its translation reads: CASSLNRGGTAEAFF.